Presented here are 3 T cell receptor beta chains from one specimen sequenced in a study of OX40 agonist ivuxolimab in advanced cancers. Generated by immunoSEQ multiplex PCR, the TCRdb table keeps only in-frame clones and is missing some. The table includes tens of thousands of clones, roughly 88% detected once. The sample here was CD4+ or CD8+ T cells sorted from blood, taken in a trial of the OX40 agonist ivuxolimab. These receptors all stem from an adult with an advanced solid tumor such as melanoma, head and neck, liver or kidney cancer.

This rearrangement joins TRBV15 to TRBJ2-2; 9 nucleotides align to TRBD2. The length of the CDR3 is 19 residues. CDR1 and CDR2 (germline): LNHNV, YYDKDF (reference sequence). The ends lost 0 bases at V and 4 bases at J; junction bases unmatched: 12. This chain's CDR3 is CATSRDPRAGGVITGELFF. CDR3 DNA sequence: TGTGCCACCAGCAGAGATCCCCGGGCGGGAGGGGTGATCACCGGGGAGCTGTTTTTT.

J is TRBJ2-1 and V is TRBV7-3; a possible D gene is TRBD1 (6 bases). Germline lookup yields CDR1 SGHTA and CDR2 FQGTGA. The CDR3 is made up of 16 amino acids. Trimming removed 5 bases from V and 6 bases from J, with 20 bases in between. CDR3 nucleotides: TGTGCCAGCAGCGCGGACAGAGCATTCTCCCTCAATGAGCAGTTCTTC. Its translation: CASSADRAFSLNEQFF.

In this sample, this clone turned up once. V is TRBV19 and J is TRBJ1-5, with 12 bases fitting TRBD1. J lost 6 bases, V lost 6 bases, and 6 bases had no gene match. Germline V lookup: CDR1 LNHDA, CDR2 SQIVND (reference sequence). CDR3 length equals 15 residues. The CDR3 DNA follows: TGTGCCAGTAGACTGGGACAGGGGGCGGGTCAGCCCCAGCATTTT. As protein: CASRLGQGAGQPQHF.